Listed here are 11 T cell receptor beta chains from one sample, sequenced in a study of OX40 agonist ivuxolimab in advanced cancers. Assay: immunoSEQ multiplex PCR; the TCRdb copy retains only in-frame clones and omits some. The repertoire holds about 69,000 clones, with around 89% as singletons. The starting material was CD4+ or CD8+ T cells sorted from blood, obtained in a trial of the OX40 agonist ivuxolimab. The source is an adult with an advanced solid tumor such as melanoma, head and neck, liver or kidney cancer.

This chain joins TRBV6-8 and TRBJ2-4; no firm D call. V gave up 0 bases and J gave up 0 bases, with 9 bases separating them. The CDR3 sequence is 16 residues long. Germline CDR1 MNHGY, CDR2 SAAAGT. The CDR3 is CASSYSGRLAKNIQYF. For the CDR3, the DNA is TGTGCCAGCAGTTACTCAGGACGGCTAGCCAAAAACATTCAGTACTTC.

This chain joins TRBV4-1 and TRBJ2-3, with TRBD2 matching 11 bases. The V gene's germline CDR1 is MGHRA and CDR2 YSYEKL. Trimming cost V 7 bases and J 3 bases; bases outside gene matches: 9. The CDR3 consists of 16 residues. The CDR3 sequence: CASKQSLAGGTDTQYF. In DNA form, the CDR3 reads TGCGCCAGCAAGCAATCCCTAGCGGGAGGTACAGATACGCAGTATTTT.

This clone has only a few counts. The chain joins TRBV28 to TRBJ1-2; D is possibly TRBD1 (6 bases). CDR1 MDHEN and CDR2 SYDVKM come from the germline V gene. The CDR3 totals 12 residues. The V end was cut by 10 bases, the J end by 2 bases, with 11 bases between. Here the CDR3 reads CATSRGNYGYTF. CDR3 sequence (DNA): TGTGCCACCTCGAGGGGGAACTATGGCTACACCTTC.

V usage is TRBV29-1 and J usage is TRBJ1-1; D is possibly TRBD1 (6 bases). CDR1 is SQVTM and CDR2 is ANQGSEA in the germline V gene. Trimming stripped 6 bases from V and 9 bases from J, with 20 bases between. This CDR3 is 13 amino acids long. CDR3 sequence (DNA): TGCAGCGTCGCCTCCCCAGGGGCCGGGAAAGCTTTCTTT. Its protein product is CSVASPGAGKAFF.

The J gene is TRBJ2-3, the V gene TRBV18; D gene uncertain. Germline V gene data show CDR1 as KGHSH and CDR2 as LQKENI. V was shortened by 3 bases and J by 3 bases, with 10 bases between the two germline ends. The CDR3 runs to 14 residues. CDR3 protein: CASSPGTRTDTQYF. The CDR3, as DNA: TGTGCCAGCTCACCTGGCACCCGGACAGATACGCAGTATTTT.

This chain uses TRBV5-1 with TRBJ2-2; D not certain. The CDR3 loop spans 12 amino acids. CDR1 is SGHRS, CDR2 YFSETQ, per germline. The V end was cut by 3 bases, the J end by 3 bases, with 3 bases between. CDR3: CASSSYTGELFF. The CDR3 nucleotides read TGCGCCAGCAGCTCCTACACCGGGGAGCTGTTTTTT.

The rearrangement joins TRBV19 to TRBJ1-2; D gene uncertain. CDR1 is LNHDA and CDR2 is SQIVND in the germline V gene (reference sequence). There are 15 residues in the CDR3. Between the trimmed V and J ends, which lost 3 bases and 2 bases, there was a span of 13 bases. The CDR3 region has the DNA TGTGCCAGTAGTATTCCCTCCCGAGGGAACTATGGCTACACCTTC. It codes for CASSIPSRGNYGYTF.

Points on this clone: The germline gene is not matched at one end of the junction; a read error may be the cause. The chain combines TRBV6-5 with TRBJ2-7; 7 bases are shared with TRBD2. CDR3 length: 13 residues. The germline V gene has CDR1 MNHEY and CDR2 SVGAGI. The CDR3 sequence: CASSYGVGSGMHF. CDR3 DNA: TGTGCCAGCAGTTACGGAGTTGGCAGCGGGATGCACTTC.

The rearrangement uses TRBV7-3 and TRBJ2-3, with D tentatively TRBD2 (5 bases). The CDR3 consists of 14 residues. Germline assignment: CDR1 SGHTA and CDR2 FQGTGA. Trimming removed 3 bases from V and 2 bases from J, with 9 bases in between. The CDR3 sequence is CASSLAGPTDTQYF. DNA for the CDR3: TGTGCCAGCAGCTTGGCGGGCCCCACAGATACGCAGTATTTT.

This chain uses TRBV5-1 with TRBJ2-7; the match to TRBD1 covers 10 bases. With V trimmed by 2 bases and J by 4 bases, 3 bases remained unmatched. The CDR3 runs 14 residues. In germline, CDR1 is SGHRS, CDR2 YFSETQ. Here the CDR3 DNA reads TGCGCCAGCAGCTTCAGGACAGGGGGTTACGAGCAGTACTTC. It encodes CASSFRTGGYEQYF.

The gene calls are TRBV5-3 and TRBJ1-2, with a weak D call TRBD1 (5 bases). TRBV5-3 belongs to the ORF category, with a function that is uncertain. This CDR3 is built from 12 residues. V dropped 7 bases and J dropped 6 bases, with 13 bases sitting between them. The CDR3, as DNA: TGTGCCAGACCCACCCGGGGCGATGGCTACACCTTC. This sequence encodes CARPTRGDGYTF.